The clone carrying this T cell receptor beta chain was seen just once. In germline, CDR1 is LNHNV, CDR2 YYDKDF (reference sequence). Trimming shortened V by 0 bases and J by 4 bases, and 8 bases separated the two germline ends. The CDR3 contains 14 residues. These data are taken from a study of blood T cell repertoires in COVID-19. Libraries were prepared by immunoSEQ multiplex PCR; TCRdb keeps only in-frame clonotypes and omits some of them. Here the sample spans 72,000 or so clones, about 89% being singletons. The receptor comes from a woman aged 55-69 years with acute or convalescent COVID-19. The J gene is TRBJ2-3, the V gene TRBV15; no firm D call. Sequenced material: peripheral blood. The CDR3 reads CATSRDYSSDTQYF. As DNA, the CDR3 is TGTGCCACCAGCAGAGATTATTCGTCAGATACGCAGTATTTT.